The sequence of this T cell receptor beta chain was determined in a study of cytomegalovirus exposure and HLA in healthy donors. Study-wide context: There were around 100 million unique TCR beta sequences, drawn from approximately 180 million T cells, in an earlier analysis.

A multiplex PCR was run with 60 Vbeta primers and 13 Jbeta primers. Here immunoSEQ multiplex PCR was the method, and the copy in TCRdb shows in-frame clones only, minus some. The sample holds approximately 100,000 clones, around four fifths seen once. There were likely unrecorded immune exposures, though donors were nominally healthy when sampled. The CDR3 contains 13 residues. The germline gives CDR1 SGHNT, CDR2 YYREEE (reference sequence). V lost 2 bases and J 1 base, leaving 6 bases between the germline ends. The chain employs TRBV5-4 and TRBJ2-5, with D possibly TRBD1 on 5 matching bases. Specimen: PBMCs. The TCR comes from a woman aged 35 to 49 in good health and CMV-seronegative. The CDR3 DNA reads TGTGCCAGCAGCTTACAGGTCCAAGAGACCCAGTACTTC. It is translated as CASSLQVQETQYF. Using reference TRBV5-4 and TRBJ2-5 for the parts outside the CDR3, the full variable domain is ETGVTQSPTHLIKTRGQQVTLRCSSQSGHNTVSWYQQALGQGPQFIFQYYREEENGRGNFPPRFSGLQFPNYSSELNVNALELDDSALYLCASSLQVQETQYFGPGTRLLVL.